These 22 T cell receptor beta chains were sequenced from one sample in a study of identical twins. TCRdb reprocessed the 5' RACE reads with MiXCR, giving one entry per CDR3 protein. The table records 450,000 to 650,000 distinct CDR3 sequences, over 12% of them present only once. This same sample was also taken into another study, of yellow fever vaccine responses in identical twins.

The specimen was CD4+ T cells sorted from blood. The receptors here all came from a woman aged 18-35 years in good health.

This clonotype was found once. The chain uses TRBV7-3 and TRBJ2-3, with 9 nucleotides matching TRBD1. V dropped 1 base and J dropped 5; count of bases not matched to a gene: 10. Germline loops: CDR1 SGHTA, CDR2 FQGTGA. This CDR3 has 17 residues. The CDR3 sequence is CASSLNARGTGIDTQYF. DNA for the CDR3: TGTGCCAGCAGCTTAAACGCCCGGGGGACAGGGATAGATACGCAGTATTTT.

The rearrangement uses TRBV20-1 and TRBJ2-3, with D perhaps matching TRBD1 (6 bases). The V gene lost 0 bases and the J gene lost 6 bases, with 19 bases spanning the gap. The CDR3 covers 16 residues. The V gene's germline CDR1 is DFQATT and CDR2 SNEGSKA (reference sequence). The CDR3 region is CSARDRYAGEWDTQYF. DNA of the CDR3: TGCAGTGCTAGAGACCGATACGCAGGGGAATGGGATACGCAGTATTTT.

This clonotype has just a few counts. The chain has TRBV18 and TRBJ2-2; no definite D call. The CDR3 has 15 amino acids. The V gene's germline CDR1 is KGHSH and CDR2 LQKENI. The germline V and J ends were trimmed by 0 bases and 3 bases, with 8 bases remaining between them. The CDR3 protein is CASSPPTGHTGELFF. The CDR3 bases are TGTGCCAGCTCACCACCCACCGGGCACACCGGGGAGCTGTTTTTT. The full variable domain, its missing parts supplied by reference TRBV18 and TRBJ2-2, is NAGVMQNPRHLVRRRGQEARLRCSPMKGHSHVYWYRQLPEEGLKFMVYLQKENIIDESGMPKERFSAEFPKEGPSILRIQQVVRGDSAAYFCASSPPTGHTGELFFGEGSRLTVL.

This clonotype has more than one count but fewer than ten. The chain recombines TRBV12-3 or TRBV12-4 with TRBJ2-1; TRBD1 agrees at 10 bases. Trimming removed 2 bases from V and 5 bases from J; junction bases left unmatched: 9. The CDR3 loop spans 17 amino acids. In DNA form, the CDR3 reads TGTGCCAGCAGTTTACGGGACAGGGGCCTCCTTAACAATGAGCAGTTCTTC. It codes for CASSLRDRGLLNNEQFF.

This clonotype showed up just a few times. The chain couples TRBV7-3 to TRBJ2-3; 12 bases agree with TRBD2. Germline-derived CDR1 and CDR2 are SGHTA and FQGTGA. Trimming removed 5 bases from V and 6 bases from J; junction bases left unmatched: 3. CDR3 length equals 14 residues. The CDR3, as DNA: TGTGCCAGCAGCCGCGGGACTAGCGGGGATACGCAGTATTTT. It encodes CASSRGTSGDTQYF. Full variable domain (remainder filled in from reference TRBV7-3 and TRBJ2-3): GAGVSQTPSNKVTEKGKYVELRCDPISGHTALYWYRQSLGQGPEFLIYFQGTGAADDSGLPNDRFFAVRPEGSVSTLKIQRTERGDSAVYLCASSRGTSGDTQYFGPGTRLTVL.

The J gene is TRBJ2-1, the V gene TRBV15; D possibly corresponds to TRBD2 (6 bases). This CDR3 has 13 amino acids. Between the trimmed V and J ends, which lost 5 bases and 5 bases, there was a span of 10 bases. Germline V lookup: CDR1 LNHNV, CDR2 YYDKDF (reference sequence). For the CDR3, the DNA is TGTGCCACCAGCCTTAGCGGAAACAATGAGCAGTTCTTC. This sequence encodes CATSLSGNNEQFF.

V is TRBV20-1 and J is TRBJ2-3, with TRBD2 matching over 8 bases. CDR3 length: 15 residues. Germline V gene data show CDR1 as DFQATT and CDR2 as SNEGSKA (reference sequence). The J segment lost 2 bases and the V segment lost 4 bases, leaving 8 bases of the junction unmatched. The DNA of the CDR3 is TGCAGTGCTACCGGCGCGGGGGGATCCACAGATACGCAGTATTTT. Amino acids: CSATGAGGSTDTQYF.

This clonotype appeared a few times. This chain links TRBV20-1 with TRBJ1-1; possible D gene TRBD1, 6 bases. V was cut by 6 bases and J by 1 base, with 12 bases left in between. CDR3 length: 13 residues. Germline CDR1 and CDR2: DFQATT and SNEGSKA (reference sequence). CDR3 nucleotide sequence: TGCAGTGCCATACAGGGTACGAACACTGAAGCTTTCTTT. Its protein is CSAIQGTNTEAFF.

The chain couples TRBV28 to TRBJ2-1; no definite D call. CDR1 and CDR2 from the germline V gene are MDHEN and SYDVKM. V was trimmed by 5 bases and J by 8 bases, leaving 13 bases between them. The CDR3 spans 13 residues. DNA for the CDR3: TGTGCCAGCAGTGCCCCTTCTCGGCATGAGCAGTTCTTC. Translation gives CASSAPSRHEQFF.

A few counts support this clonotype. The chain employs TRBV2 and TRBJ2-3; D gene unclear. The CDR3 totals 15 residues. V was cut by 5 bases and J by 0 bases, with 12 bases left in between. Per germline, CDR1 SNHLY and CDR2 FYNNEI. The CDR3 bases are TGTGCCAGCAGTTTTGCCCCAGTGAGCACAGATACGCAGTATTTT. Amino acid sequence: CASSFAPVSTDTQYF.

The chain recombines TRBV7-3 with TRBJ2-1; 13 bases line up with TRBD2. Germline assignment: CDR1 SGHTA and CDR2 FQGTGA. The CDR3 spans 17 residues. V shed 3 bases, J shed 6 bases, and the junction held 8 bases outside the gene matches. Here the CDR3 DNA reads TGTGCCAGCAGCTTTTCCGGGACTAGCGGGATCAGCAATGAGCAGTTCTTC. Its translation is CASSFSGTSGISNEQFF.

This clonotype was counted many times. CDR3 DNA sequence: TGTGCCAGCAGGGGGACAGGGTTAGGCACCGGGGAGCTGTTTTTT. This encodes CASRGTGLGTGELFF. V is TRBV27 and J is TRBJ2-2, with 9 positions matching TRBD1. CDR1 MNHEY and CDR2 SMNVEV come from the germline V gene (reference sequence). The CDR3 is made up of 15 amino acids. After removal of 6 bases from V and 4 bases from J, the junction contained 6 bases not matched to a gene.

V usage is TRBV5-1 and J usage is TRBJ1-4, with 7 bases that match TRBD1. Germline assignment: CDR1 SGHRS and CDR2 YFSETQ. The CDR3 extends over 16 amino acids. V gave up 0 bases and J gave up 17 bases; unmatched junction bases: 19. CDR3 sequence: CASSLGTGVTNEKRFF. CDR3 in DNA: TGCGCCAGCAGCTTGGGAACAGGGGTCACTAATGAAAAACGTTTTTTT.

This clonotype was seen a handful of times. V and J are TRBV20-1 and TRBJ2-7, with 9 bases matching TRBD1. The CDR3 length is 13 residues. CDR1 and CDR2 (germline): DFQATT, SNEGSKA (reference sequence). With 5 bases clipped from V and 0 bases from J, the junction kept 2 bases outside the gene matches. The CDR3: CSAPDRGSYEQYV. The CDR3 DNA follows: TGCAGTGCTCCGGACAGGGGCTCCTACGAGCAGTACGTC.

With regard to this clonotype: The junction differs from germline at one of its ends, possibly a read error. This chain joins TRBV5-1 and TRBJ2-1; 10 bases are shared with TRBD2. Germline V gene lookup returns CDR1 SGHRS and CDR2 YFSETQ. The CDR3 totals 15 residues. CDR3 nucleotides: TGCGCCAGCAGAAGAGGACTAGCGGTCTACAATGAGCAGCTCTTC. Translated: CASRRGLAVYNEQLF.

The chain links TRBV6-5 to TRBJ1-2; 8 nucleotides match TRBD1. This CDR3 is built from 16 residues. CDR1 MNHEY and CDR2 SVGAGI come from the germline V gene. V shed 0 bases and J 4 bases; nucleotides not matched to a gene: 7. Here the CDR3 reads CASSYSTTGASYGYTF. The CDR3 DNA follows: TGTGCCAGCAGTTACTCGACGACAGGGGCCTCCTATGGCTACACCTTC.

The CDR3 loop reads CASSSKIAGGSYNEQFF. CDR3 nucleotide sequence: TGTGCCAGCAGCTCCAAGATAGCGGGTGGCTCCTACAATGAGCAGTTCTTC. The V and J genes are TRBV7-8 and TRBJ2-1; TRBD2 matches 7 bases. The CDR3 covers 17 residues. The V gene end was trimmed by 4 bases and the J gene end by 0 bases; junction bases not matched to a gene: 9. Germline-derived CDR1 and CDR2 are SGHVS and FQNEAQ.

The V call is TRBV10-3, the J call TRBJ1-1; weak D call: TRBD1 (6 bases). CDR1 is ENHRY and CDR2 is SYGVKD in the germline V gene. V gave up 4 bases and J gave up 3 bases, with 12 bases separating them. The CDR3 spans 14 residues. The CDR3 nucleotides read TGTGCCATCAGTGGCAGGGGCGGGGACACTGAAGCTTTCTTT. It is translated as CAISGRGGDTEAFF.

V is TRBV25-1 and J is TRBJ1-1; D perhaps matches TRBD1 (6 bases). Deletions cut 3 bases from V and 1 base from J, with 9 bases between. This CDR3 region has 14 residues. Germline values: CDR1 MGHDK, CDR2 SYGVNS. This CDR3 is CASSDNRENTEAFF. The CDR3 DNA follows: TGTGCCAGCAGTGACAACAGGGAGAACACTGAAGCTTTCTTT.

This clonotype was seen more than once but under ten times. This sequence joins TRBV5-1 and TRBJ2-5; D tentatively reads TRBD1 or TRBD2 (6 bases each). The ends were cut back, 3 bases at V and 5 bases at J, with 8 bases in the middle. Germline V CDR1 and CDR2: SGHRS, YFSETQ. This CDR3 is 12 amino acids long. The CDR3 reads CASSWGAETQYF. The CDR3, as DNA: TGCGCCAGCAGCTGGGGGGCGGAGACCCAGTACTTC.

The sample holds a few counts of this clonotype. V usage is TRBV7-9 and J usage is TRBJ2-2, with TRBD1 as a possible D gene (6 bases). The CDR3 is 14 amino acids. CDR1 SEHNR and CDR2 FQNEAQ come from the germline V gene (reference sequence). Trimming removed 4 bases from V and 3 bases from J, with 9 bases in between. The CDR3 loop is CASSSDSYTGELFF. CDR3 DNA: TGTGCCAGCAGCTCGGACAGCTACACCGGGGAGCTGTTTTTT.

This clonotype was counted only a few times. The chain employs TRBV6-1 and TRBJ2-7, with 10 positions matching TRBD1. The CDR3 is 15 residues long. Trimming at V came to 4 bases and at J to 5 bases, leaving 8 bases not matched to a gene. Germline loops: CDR1 MNHNS, CDR2 SASEGT. In nucleotides, the CDR3 is TGTGCCAGCAGTGCCCCGGGACAGGGGATCAACGAGCAGTACTTC. Amino acid sequence: CASSAPGQGINEQYF.